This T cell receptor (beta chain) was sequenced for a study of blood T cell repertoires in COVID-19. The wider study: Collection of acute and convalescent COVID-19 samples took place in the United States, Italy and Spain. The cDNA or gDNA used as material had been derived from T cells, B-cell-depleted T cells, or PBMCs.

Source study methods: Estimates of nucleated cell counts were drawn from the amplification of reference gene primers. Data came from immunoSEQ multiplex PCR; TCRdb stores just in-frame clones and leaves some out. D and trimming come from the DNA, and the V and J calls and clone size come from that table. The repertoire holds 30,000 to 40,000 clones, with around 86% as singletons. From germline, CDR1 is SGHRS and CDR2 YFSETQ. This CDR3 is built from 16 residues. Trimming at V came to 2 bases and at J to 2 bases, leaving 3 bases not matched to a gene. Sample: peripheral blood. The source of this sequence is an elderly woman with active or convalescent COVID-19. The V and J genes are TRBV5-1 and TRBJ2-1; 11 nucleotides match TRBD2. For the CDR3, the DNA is TGCGCCAGCAGCTTATATAGCGGGGGGGCCTACAATGAGCAGTTCTTC. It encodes CASSLYSGGAYNEQFF. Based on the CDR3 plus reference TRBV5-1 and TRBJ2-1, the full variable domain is KAGVTQTPRYLIKTRGQQVTLSCSPISGHRSVSWYQQTPGQGLQFLFEYFSETQRNKGNFPGRFSGRQFSNSRSEMNVSTLELGDSALYLCASSLYSGGAYNEQFFGPGTRLTVL.